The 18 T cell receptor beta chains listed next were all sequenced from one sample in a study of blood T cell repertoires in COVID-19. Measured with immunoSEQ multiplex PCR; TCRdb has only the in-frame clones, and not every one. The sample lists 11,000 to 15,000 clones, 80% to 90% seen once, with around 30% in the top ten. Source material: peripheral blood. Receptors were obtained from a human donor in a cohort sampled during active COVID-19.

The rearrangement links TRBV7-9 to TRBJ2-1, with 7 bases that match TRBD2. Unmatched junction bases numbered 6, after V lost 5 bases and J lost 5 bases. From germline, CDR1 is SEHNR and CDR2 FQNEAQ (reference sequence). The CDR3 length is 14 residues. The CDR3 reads CASSRDYENNEQFF. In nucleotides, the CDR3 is TGTGCCAGCAGCCGGGACTATGAGAACAATGAGCAGTTCTTC.

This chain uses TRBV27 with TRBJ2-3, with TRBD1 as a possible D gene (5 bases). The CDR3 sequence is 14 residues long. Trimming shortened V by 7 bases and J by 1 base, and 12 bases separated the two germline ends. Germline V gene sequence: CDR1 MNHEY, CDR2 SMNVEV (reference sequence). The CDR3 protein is CASTREGGTDTQYF. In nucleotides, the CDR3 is TGTGCCAGCACTAGGGAAGGGGGCACAGATACGCAGTATTTT.

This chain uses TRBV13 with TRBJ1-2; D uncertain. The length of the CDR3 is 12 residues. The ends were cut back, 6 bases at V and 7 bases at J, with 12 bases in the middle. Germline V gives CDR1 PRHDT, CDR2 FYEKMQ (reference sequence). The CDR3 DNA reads TGTGCCAGCAGTTACCCCACCGGTGGCTACACCTTC. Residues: CASSYPTGGYTF. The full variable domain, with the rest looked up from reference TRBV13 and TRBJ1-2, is AAGVIQSPRHLIKEKRETATLKCYPIPRHDTVYWYQQGPGQDPQFLISFYEKMQSDKGSIPDRFSAQQFSDYHSELNMSSLELGDSALYFCASSYPTGGYTFGSGTRLTVV.

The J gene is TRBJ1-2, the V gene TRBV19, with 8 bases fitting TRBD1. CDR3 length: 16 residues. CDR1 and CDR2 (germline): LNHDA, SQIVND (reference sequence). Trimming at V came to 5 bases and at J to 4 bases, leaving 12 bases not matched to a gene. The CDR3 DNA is TGTGCCAGTAGTCTGAGTGGACAGGGTCTGTCCTATGGCTACACCTTC. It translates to CASSLSGQGLSYGYTF.

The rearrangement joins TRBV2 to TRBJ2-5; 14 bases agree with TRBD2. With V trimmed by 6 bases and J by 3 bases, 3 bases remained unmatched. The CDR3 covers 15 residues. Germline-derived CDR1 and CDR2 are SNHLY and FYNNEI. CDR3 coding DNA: TGTGCCAGCAGGAGACTAGCGGGAGGGAAAGAGACCCAGTACTTC. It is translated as CASRRLAGGKETQYF.

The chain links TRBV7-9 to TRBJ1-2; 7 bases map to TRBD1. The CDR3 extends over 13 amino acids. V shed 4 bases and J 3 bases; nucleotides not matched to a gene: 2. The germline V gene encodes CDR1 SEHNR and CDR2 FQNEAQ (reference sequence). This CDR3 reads CASSSTGDYGYTF. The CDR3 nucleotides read TGTGCCAGCAGCTCAACAGGGGACTATGGCTACACCTTC.

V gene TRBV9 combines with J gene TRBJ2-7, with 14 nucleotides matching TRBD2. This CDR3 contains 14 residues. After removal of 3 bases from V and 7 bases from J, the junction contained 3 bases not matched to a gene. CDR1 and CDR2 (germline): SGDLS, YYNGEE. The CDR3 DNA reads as TGTGCCAGCAGCGGGGGACTAGCGGGAGAAGAGCAGTACTTC. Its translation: CASSGGLAGEEQYF.

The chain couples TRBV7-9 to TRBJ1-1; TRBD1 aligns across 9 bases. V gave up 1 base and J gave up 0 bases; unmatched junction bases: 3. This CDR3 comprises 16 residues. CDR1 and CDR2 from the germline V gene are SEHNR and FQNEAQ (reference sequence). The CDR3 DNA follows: TGTGCCAGCAGCTTAGGGACAGGGGAGCTGAACACTGAAGCTTTCTTT. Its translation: CASSLGTGELNTEAFF.

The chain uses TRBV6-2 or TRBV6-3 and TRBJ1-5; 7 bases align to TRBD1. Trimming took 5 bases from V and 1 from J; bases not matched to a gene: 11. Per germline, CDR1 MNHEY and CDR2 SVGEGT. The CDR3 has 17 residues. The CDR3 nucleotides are TGTGCCAGCAGTACCGTCCGACAGGGTATGAGCAATCAGCCCCAGCATTTT. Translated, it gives CASSTVRQGMSNQPQHF.

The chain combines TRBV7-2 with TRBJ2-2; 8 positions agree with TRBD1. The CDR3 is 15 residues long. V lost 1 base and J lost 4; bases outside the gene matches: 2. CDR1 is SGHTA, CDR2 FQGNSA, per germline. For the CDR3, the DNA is TGTGCCAGCAGCTTAGTGGGACAGGCCACCGGGGAGCTGTTTTTT. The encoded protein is CASSLVGQATGELFF.

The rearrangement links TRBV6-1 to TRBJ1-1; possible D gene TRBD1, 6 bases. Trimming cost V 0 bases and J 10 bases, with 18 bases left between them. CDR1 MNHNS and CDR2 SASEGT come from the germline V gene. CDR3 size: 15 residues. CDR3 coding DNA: TGTGCCAGCAGTGAAGCGGGGGGGGGCGGAGTGGTAGCTTTCTTT. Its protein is CASSEAGGGGVVAFF.

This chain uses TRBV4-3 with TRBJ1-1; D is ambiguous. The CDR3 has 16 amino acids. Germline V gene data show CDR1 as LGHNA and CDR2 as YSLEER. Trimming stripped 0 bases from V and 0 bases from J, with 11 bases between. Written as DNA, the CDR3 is TGCGCCAGCAGCCAAGAAAGGAGGGCTTTGAACACTGAAGCTTTCTTT. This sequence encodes CASSQERRALNTEAFF.

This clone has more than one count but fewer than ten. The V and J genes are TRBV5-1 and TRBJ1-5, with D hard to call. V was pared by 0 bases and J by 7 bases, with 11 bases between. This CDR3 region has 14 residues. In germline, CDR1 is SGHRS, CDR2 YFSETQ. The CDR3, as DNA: TGCGCCAGCAGCTTGGGGCCCGCGGGGCAGCCCCAGCATTTT. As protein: CASSLGPAGQPQHF.

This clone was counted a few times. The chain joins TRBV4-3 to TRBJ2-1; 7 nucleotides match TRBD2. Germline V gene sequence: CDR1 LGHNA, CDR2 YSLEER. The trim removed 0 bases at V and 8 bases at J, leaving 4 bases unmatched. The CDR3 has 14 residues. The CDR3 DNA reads TGCGCCAGCAGCCAAGAAGGGGCGGGAGATGAGCAGTTCTTC. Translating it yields CASSQEGAGDEQFF.

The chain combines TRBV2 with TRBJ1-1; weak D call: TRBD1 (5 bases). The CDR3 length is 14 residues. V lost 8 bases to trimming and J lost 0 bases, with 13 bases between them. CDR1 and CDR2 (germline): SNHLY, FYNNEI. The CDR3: CASGAWALNTEAFF. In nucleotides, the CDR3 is TGTGCCAGCGGGGCATGGGCGCTGAACACTGAAGCTTTCTTT.

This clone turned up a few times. CDR3 sequence: CASSQVTDNSPLHF. The CDR3 DNA is TGCGCCAGCAGCCAAGTCACGGATAATTCACCCCTCCACTTT. The rearrangement joins TRBV4-1 to TRBJ1-6; D not certain. Germline V gene sequence: CDR1 MGHRA, CDR2 YSYEKL. This CDR3 spans 14 amino acids. V lost 1 base, J lost 5 bases, and 6 bases lay in between.

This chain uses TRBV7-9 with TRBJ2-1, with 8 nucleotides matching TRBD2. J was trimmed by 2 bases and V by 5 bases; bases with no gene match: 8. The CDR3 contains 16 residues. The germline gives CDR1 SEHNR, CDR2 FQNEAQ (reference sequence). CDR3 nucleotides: TGTGCCAGCAGCCTAAGGGGTAGCGGGGCCTACAATGAGCAGTTCTTC. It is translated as CASSLRGSGAYNEQFF.

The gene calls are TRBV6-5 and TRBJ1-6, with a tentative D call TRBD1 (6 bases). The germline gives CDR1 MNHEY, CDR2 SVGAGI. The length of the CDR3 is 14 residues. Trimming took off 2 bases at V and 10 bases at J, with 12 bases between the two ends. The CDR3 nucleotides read TGTGCCAGCAGTTACGGCAGGGGTTACTCACCCCTCCACTTT. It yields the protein CASSYGRGYSPLHF.